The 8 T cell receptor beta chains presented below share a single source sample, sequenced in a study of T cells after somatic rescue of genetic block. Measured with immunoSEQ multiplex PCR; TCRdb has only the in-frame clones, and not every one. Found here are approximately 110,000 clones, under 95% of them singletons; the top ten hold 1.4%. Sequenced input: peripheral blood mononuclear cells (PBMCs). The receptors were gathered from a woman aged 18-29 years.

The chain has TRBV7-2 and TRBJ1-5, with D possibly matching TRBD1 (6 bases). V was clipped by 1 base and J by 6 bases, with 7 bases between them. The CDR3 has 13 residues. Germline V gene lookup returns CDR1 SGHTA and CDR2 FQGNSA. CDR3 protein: CASSLDRAQPQHF. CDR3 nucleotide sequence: TGTGCCAGCAGCTTAGACAGGGCTCAGCCCCAGCATTTT.

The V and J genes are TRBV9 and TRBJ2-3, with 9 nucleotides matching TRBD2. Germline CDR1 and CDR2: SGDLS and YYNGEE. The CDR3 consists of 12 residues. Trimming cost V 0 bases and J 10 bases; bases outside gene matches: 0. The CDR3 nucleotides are TGTGCCAGCAGCGTAGTAGCGGGGGCGCAGTATTTT. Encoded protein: CASSVVAGAQYF.

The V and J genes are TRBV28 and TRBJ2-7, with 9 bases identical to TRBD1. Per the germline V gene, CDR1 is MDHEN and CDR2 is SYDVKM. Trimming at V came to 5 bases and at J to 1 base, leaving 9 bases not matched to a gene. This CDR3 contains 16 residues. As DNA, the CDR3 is TGTGCCAGCAGTCTCCTGGGACAGGGAAATTCCTACGAGCAGTACTTC. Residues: CASSLLGQGNSYEQYF.

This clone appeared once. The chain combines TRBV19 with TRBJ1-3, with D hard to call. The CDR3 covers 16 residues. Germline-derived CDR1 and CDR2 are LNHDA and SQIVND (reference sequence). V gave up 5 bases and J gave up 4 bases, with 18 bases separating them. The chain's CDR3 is CASSLSNRVYGNTIYF. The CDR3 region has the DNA TGTGCCAGTAGTCTCTCCAACCGGGTCTACGGAAACACCATATATTTT.

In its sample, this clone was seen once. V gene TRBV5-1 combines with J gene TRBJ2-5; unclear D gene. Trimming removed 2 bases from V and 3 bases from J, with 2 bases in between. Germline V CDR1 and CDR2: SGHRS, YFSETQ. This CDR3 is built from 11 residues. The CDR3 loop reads CASSFEETQYF. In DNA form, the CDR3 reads TGCGCCAGCAGCTTTGAAGAGACCCAGTACTTC.

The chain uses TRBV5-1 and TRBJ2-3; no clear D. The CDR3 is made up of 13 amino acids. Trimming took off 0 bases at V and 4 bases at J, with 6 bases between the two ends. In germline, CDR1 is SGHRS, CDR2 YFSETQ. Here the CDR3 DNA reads TGCGCCAGCAGCTTGGGGAGACCAGATACGCAGTATTTT. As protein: CASSLGRPDTQYF.

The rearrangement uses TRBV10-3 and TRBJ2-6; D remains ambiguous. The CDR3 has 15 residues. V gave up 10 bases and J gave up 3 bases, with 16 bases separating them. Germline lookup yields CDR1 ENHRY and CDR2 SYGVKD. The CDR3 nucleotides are TGTGCCACAAACAGCCCCTGGGATGGGGCCAACGTCCTGACTTTC. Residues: CATNSPWDGANVLTF.

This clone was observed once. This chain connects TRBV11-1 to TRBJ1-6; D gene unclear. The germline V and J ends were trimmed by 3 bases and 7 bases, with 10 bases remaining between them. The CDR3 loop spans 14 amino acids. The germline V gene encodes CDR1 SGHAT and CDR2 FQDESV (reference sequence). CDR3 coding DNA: TGTGCCAGCAGCTTTTCCTCCGCGAATTCACCCCTCCACTTT. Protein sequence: CASSFSSANSPLHF.